The T cell receptor beta chain under discussion was sequenced for a study of T cells after somatic rescue of genetic block. Measured with immunoSEQ multiplex PCR; TCRdb has only the in-frame clones, and not every one. This table holds 88,000 or so clones, more than 80% found once. Germline V CDR1 and CDR2: LNHDA, SQIVND (reference sequence). The CDR3 covers 14 residues. Trimming took 7 bases from V and 4 from J; bases not matched to a gene: 5. The sequenced material came from peripheral blood mononuclear cells (PBMCs). The V call is TRBV19, the J call TRBJ1-4, with 8 nucleotides matching TRBD1. This TCR derives from a woman aged 18-29 years. CDR3 in DNA: TGTGCCAGTACCATTACAGGGGGTAATGAAAAACTGTTTTTT. Its translation: CASTITGGNEKLFF.